This T cell receptor beta chain was retrieved from a study of regulatory T cells in long-lasting Graves disease. About the study: Graves' disease counted as persistent after over 5 years of antithyroid drugs with positive TSH receptor antibodies.

This clonotype was recorded many times. Its target is unknown. According to the study, TCR beta libraries were built with iRepertoire HTBI primers and CDR3-region Arm-PCR. A single record per CDR3 protein comes from TCRdb applying MiXCR to the multiplex PCR reads. The sample includes almost 350,000 distinct CDR3 sequences, around a fifth seen only once; the top ten take 29%. Noted time point: persistent/refractory GD, antithyroid drugs over 5 years with positive TRAb. PBMC RNA served as the TCR library source. Findings and limits, study-wide: The number of shared public clonotypes was higher in persistent patients (approximately 3,000) than new patients (approximately 1,000). Peripheral blood alone, not thyroid tissue, underwent study.

CDR1 and CDR2 from the germline V gene are MNHEY and SVGEGT. With 5 bases removed from V and 3 bases from J, the gap between germline ends came to 16 bases. There are 15 residues in the CDR3. This clonotype was sampled from a female donor with Graves disease. The rearrangement uses TRBV6-2 or TRBV6-3 and TRBJ2-5; D might be TRBD1 (5 bases). Sequenced material: peripheral blood mononuclear cells (PBMCs), taken when the disease was refractory, from a patient treated with antithyroid drugs. CDR3 residues: CASSAIPRAEETQYF. The CDR3 nucleotides read TGTGCCAGCAGTGCCATCCCCAGGGCGGAAGAGACCCAGTACTTC.